A selection of T cell receptor beta chains follows, all from one sample in a study of a mutant IDH1 vaccine in newly diagnosed glioma. Their specific antigens are unknown. Assay used: immunoSEQ multiplex PCR; TCRdb lists only in-frame clones, some missing. This sample has roughly 50,000 clones, with 75% to 85% found just once. The specimen comprised PBMCs, sampled from a glioma patient whose treatment included an IDH1 peptide vaccine. The receptors shown here come from a man younger than 45 with glioma. The CDR3 runs from the conserved cysteine through the conserved F or W. D genes are given only for firm matches. A row's size may be missing; if present it is once, few, many or a size class.

j_call v_call d_call clone_size cdr3_aa cdr3_nt
TRBJ2-1 TRBV6-6 - - CAAKGTYNEQFF TGTGCCGCCAAGGGCACCTACAATGAGCAGTTCTTC
TRBJ2-7 TRBV5-5 - - CASSLWGAGDEQYF TGTGCCAGCAGCTTGTGGGGGGCGGGTGACGAGCAGTACTTC
TRBJ1-2 TRBV18 - - CASSSTGERNGYTF TGTGCCAGCTCCTCGACAGGAGAAAGAAATGGCTACACCTTC
TRBJ2-7 TRBV5-5 TRBD2 - CASSGTGTSRSYEQYF TGTGCCAGCAGCGGAACCGGGACTAGTCGGTCCTACGAGCAGTACTTC
TRBJ1-1 TRBV5-1 - - CASSLVANTEAFF TGCGCCAGCAGCTTAGTTGCTAACACTGAAGCTTTCTTT
TRBJ1-2 TRBV19 - once CATSTGYYGYTF TGTGCCACCTCGACAGGATACTATGGCTACACCTTC
TRBJ2-7 TRBV4-1 - - CASSRSLYQGLREQYF TGCGCCAGCAGCCGATCACTTTACCAGGGTTTACGCGAGCAGTACTTC
TRBJ2-7 TRBV5-1 TRBD2 few CASSLLAGTNSYEQYF TGCGCCAGCAGCCTATTAGCGGGGACGAACTCCTACGAGCAGTACTTC
TRBJ2-1 TRBV11-3 - - CASSLDRSGSYNEQFF TGTGCCAGCAGCTTAGATAGGAGCGGTTCCTACAATGAGCAGTTCTTC
TRBJ2-1 TRBV13 TRBD1 - CASSSGQGTGQFF TGTGCCAGCAGCTCTGGACAGGGAACGGGGCAGTTCTTC
TRBJ2-1 TRBV5-4 - - CASSPRPGHNSYNEQFF TGTGCCAGCAGCCCCCGGCCGGGACACAACTCCTACAATGAGCAGTTCTTC
TRBJ2-1 TRBV12-5 TRBD2 - CASGLRLLAGGGNEQFF TGTGCTAGTGGTTTGAGGTTACTAGCGGGGGGCGGAAATGAGCAGTTCTTC
TRBJ1-2 TRBV5-6 - - CASSPGDYGYTF TGTGCCAGCAGTCCAGGGGACTATGGCTACACCTTC
TRBJ2-7 TRBV18 TRBD1 - CASSSTVGQGFYEQYF TGTGCCAGCTCATCCACCGTGGGACAGGGCTTCTACGAGCAGTACTTC
TRBJ1-5 TRBV7-9 TRBD1 - CASSPGQGPDQPQHF TGTGCCAGCAGCCCAGGACAGGGGCCAGATCAGCCCCAGCATTTT
TRBJ2-3 TRBV5-1 - - CATHPTTGSTDTQYF TGCGCCACCCACCCCACGACAGGCAGCACAGATACGCAGTATTTT